This T cell receptor (beta chain) stems from a study of graft-versus-host responses after intestinal transplantation. Study-level information: Transplantation in recipients was multivisceral, liver-intestinal, or isolated intestinal.

Some clones are missing from TCRdb's copy, which holds only in-frame ones; the method was immunoSEQ multiplex PCR. Among about 120,000 clones, approximately 92% were seen once, and the ten largest hold about 0.51%. Worth noting for this clone: The antigen remains undetermined.

General study findings and limits: High graft-versus-host to host-versus-graft clonal ratios were found in allografts of patients who had graft-donor T cell macrochimerism.

The sample was unstimulated CD8+ T cells sorted from spleen or lymph node cells, taken before intestinal transplant. The TCR comes from a human donor who received an intestinal transplant.

The CDR3 DNA follows: TGTGCCAGCAGCGCGCGGACGGCGCAGGGCGAGCAGTACTTC. This sequence encodes CASSARTAQGEQYF. The chain couples TRBV7-6 to TRBJ2-7; D is perhaps TRBD1 (5 bases). V gave up 5 bases and J gave up 6 bases, with 17 bases separating them. The CDR3 consists of 14 residues. CDR1 SGHVS and CDR2 FNYEAQ come from the germline V gene.